Following are 11 T cell receptor beta chains from one sample sequenced in a study of T cell repertoires in cytomegalovirus infection. TCRdb re-called the reads through MiXCR, storing one row per CDR3 protein. The table records about 500,000 distinct CDR3 sequences, around 30% of them present only once. For these TCRs, the target antigens are not known. Sequences were derived from cultured PBMCs, sampled from culture after CMV antigen stimulation. The receptors originated from a human donor in good health (CMV status not recorded). Some clones in this sample may be carry-over from other donors' samples.

V is TRBV7-2 and J is TRBJ2-4, with 9 bases that match TRBD2. The CDR3 sequence is 16 residues long. Germline loops: CDR1 SGHTA, CDR2 FQGNSA. With V trimmed by 5 bases and J by 0 bases, 5 bases remained unmatched. The CDR3 bases are TGTGCCAGCAGCACCGGACTAGCGCTAGCCAAAAACATTCAGTACTTC. This gives the protein CASSTGLALAKNIQYF. The full variable domain, with the rest looked up from reference TRBV7-2 and TRBJ2-4, is GAGVSQSPSNKVTEKGKDVELRCDPISGHTALYWYRQSLGQGLEFLIYFQGNSAPDKSGLPSDRFSAERTGGSVSTLTIQRTQQEDSAVYLCASSTGLALAKNIQYFGAGTRLSVL.

This chain connects TRBV27 to TRBJ1-1; unclear D gene. The V gene's germline CDR1 is MNHEY and CDR2 SMNVEV (reference sequence). The CDR3 consists of 17 residues. V was clipped by 2 bases and J by 3 bases, with 19 bases between them. The CDR3 nucleotides read TGTGCCAGCAGTTTACAGTTTTTACCCTCCCGGGACACTGAAGCTTTCTTT. Translated, it gives CASSLQFLPSRDTEAFF.

This clonotype was counted only a few times. The V gene is TRBV27, the J gene TRBJ2-3, with 8 bases identical to TRBD1. Germline lookup yields CDR1 MNHEY and CDR2 SMNVEV (reference sequence). This CDR3 contains 14 residues. After removal of 6 bases from V and 2 bases from J, the junction contained 4 bases not matched to a gene. The CDR3: CASSKTGATDTQYF. The CDR3 bases are TGTGCCAGCAGCAAGACAGGGGCCACAGATACGCAGTATTTT.

This clonotype was seen more than once but under ten times. Relative to the germline gene, one junction end is altered; a read error may explain this. The chain links TRBV7-2 to TRBJ2-1, with no clear D. Germline assignment: CDR1 SGHTA and CDR2 FQGNSA. The CDR3 spans 12 residues. CDR3 amino acids: CASRLVANEQFF. The CDR3 nucleotides read TGTGCCAGCAGATTAGTGGCGAATGAGCAGTTCTTC.

This clonotype was observed a handful of times. This chain links TRBV12-3 or TRBV12-4 with TRBJ2-2; possible D gene TRBD2, 6 bases. The CDR3 has 13 residues. V was trimmed by 7 bases and J by 8 bases, leaving 14 bases between them. This chain's CDR3 is CASTGTYGGELFF. The CDR3 DNA sequence: TGTGCCAGCACCGGGACTTACGGAGGGGAGCTGTTTTTT.

A few counts support this clonotype. The J gene is TRBJ1-2, the V gene TRBV6-5; D ambiguous. V lost 5 bases, J lost 0 bases, and 10 bases lay in between. CDR1 is MNHEY and CDR2 is SVGAGI in the germline V gene. The CDR3 consists of 14 residues. CDR3 sequence (DNA): TGTGCCAGCAGTCCCCGGGAATCTAACTATGGCTACACCTTC. As protein: CASSPRESNYGYTF.

This clonotype was seen many times. One end of the junction fails to match germline, which may point to a read error. The chain has TRBV7-2 and TRBJ2-1; 11 bases are shared with TRBD2. Per germline, CDR1 SGHTA and CDR2 FQGNSA. The CDR3 extends over 14 amino acids. CDR3 amino acids: CASRTGRGTSGIIF. CDR3 bases: TGTGCCAGCAGAACGGGGAGGGGGACTAGCGGTATTATCTTC.

The rearrangement joins TRBV28 to TRBJ2-7; 9 nucleotides match TRBD2. The J segment lost 6 bases and the V segment lost 2 bases, leaving 5 bases of the junction unmatched. The germline V gene has CDR1 MDHEN and CDR2 SYDVKM. This CDR3 has 14 residues. CDR3 protein: CASSLLAGFGEQYF. In DNA form, the CDR3 reads TGTGCCAGCAGTTTACTAGCGGGGTTCGGCGAGCAGTACTTC. Full variable domain (remainder filled in from reference TRBV28 and TRBJ2-7): DVKVTQSSRYLVKRTGEKVFLECVQDMDHENMFWYRQDPGLGLRLIYFSYDVKMKEKGDIPEGYSVSREKKERFSLILESASTNQTSMYLCASSLLAGFGEQYFGPGTRLTVT.

In this sample, this clonotype turned up a few times. The chain uses TRBV19 and TRBJ2-1, with D perhaps matching TRBD1 (5 bases). CDR3 length: 15 amino acids. Germline V gene lookup returns CDR1 LNHDA and CDR2 SQIVND (reference sequence). Trimming removed 5 bases at V and 5 bases at J, with 16 bases between. CDR3 region: CASSVTGFLHNEQFF. The CDR3 DNA sequence: TGTGCCAGTAGTGTCACAGGTTTTCTCCACAATGAGCAGTTCTTC. Based on the CDR3 plus reference TRBV19 and TRBJ2-1, the full variable domain is DGGITQSPKYLFRKEGQNVTLSCEQNLNHDAMYWYRQDPGQGLRLIYYSQIVNDFQKGDIAEGYSVSREKKESFPLTVTSAQKNPTAFYLCASSVTGFLHNEQFFGPGTRLTVL.

J is TRBJ1-1 and V is TRBV6-1; D gene uncertain. V was pared by 0 bases and J by 1 base, with 9 bases between. The CDR3 is 15 amino acids. The germline CDR1 and CDR2 sequences are MNHNS and SASEGT. Here the CDR3 DNA reads TGTGCCAGCAGTGAAGCCAGGACTTGGAACACTGAAGCTTTCTTT. This gives the protein CASSEARTWNTEAFF.

This chain uses TRBV6-1 with TRBJ2-7; TRBD1 might be the D (6 bases). The CDR3 is 14 residues long. V was pared by 8 bases and J by 6 bases, with 20 bases between. Germline loops: CDR1 MNHNS, CDR2 SASEGT. The CDR3 DNA reads TGTGCCAGCGCTATAACAGGGTACTCGGGCGAGCAGTACTTC. It yields the protein CASAITGYSGEQYF.